This T cell receptor beta chain derives from a study of blood T cell repertoires in COVID-19. In the original processing: Reference gene primer amplification gave estimated nucleated cell counts. Generated by immunoSEQ multiplex PCR, the TCRdb table keeps only in-frame clones and is missing some. V and J calls and clone size are as listed in that table; D and trimming were resolved from the DNA. The sample has 110,000 to 150,000 clones; 80% are singletons. In its sample, this clone was seen a few times. The origin of this receptor is a woman aged 50 to 60 with acute or convalescent COVID-19. The source material was peripheral blood.

The CDR3 sequence is CASNPGTGRNEQYF. CDR3 coding DNA: TGTGCCAGCAACCCCGGGACAGGGAGAAACGAGCAGTACTTC. This chain connects TRBV6-2 or TRBV6-3 to TRBJ2-7; TRBD1 matches at 9 bases. The germline V gene has CDR1 MNHEY and CDR2 SVGEGT. J gave up 5 bases and V 7 bases, and 9 bases lay outside the gene matches. The length of the CDR3 is 14 residues.